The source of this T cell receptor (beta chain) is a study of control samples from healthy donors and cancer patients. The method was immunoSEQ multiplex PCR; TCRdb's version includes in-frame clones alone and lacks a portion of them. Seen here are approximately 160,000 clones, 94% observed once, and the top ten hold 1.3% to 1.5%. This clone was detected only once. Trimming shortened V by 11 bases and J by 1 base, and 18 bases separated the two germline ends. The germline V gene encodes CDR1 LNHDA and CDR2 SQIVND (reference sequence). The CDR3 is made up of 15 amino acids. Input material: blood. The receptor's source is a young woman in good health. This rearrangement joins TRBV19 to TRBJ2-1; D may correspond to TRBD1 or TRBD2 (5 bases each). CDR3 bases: TGTGCCTCGTGCGCCCGGGACGGATCCTACAATGAGCAGTTCTTC. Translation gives CASCARDGSYNEQFF.